Included here is one T cell receptor (beta chain) sequence, with context. V lost 4 bases to trimming and J lost 4 bases, with 11 bases between them. The CDR3 contains 14 residues. Germline V lookup: CDR1 SGHTA, CDR2 FQGTGA. In the authors' workflow: Counts of nucleated cells, estimated from reference gene primer amplification, were obtained. This table comes from immunoSEQ multiplex PCR, and its TCRdb copy is limited to in-frame clones, with some not included. V and J calls and clone size are those listed in that table; D and trimming were worked out from the DNA. The sample contains 280,000 or so clones, around four fifths of which appear only once. These data originate in a study of blood T cell repertoires in COVID-19. Study-level information: Some COVID-19 samples were acute and others convalescent; all came from the United States, Italy and Spain. T cells, B-cell-depleted T cells, or PBMCs provided the cDNA or gDNA that served as material.

The chain employs TRBV7-3 and TRBJ2-1; D perhaps matches TRBD1 (6 bases). This clonotype was obtained from a woman aged 50 to 60 who had recovered from COVID-19. Sequenced input: peripheral blood. In DNA form, the CDR3 reads TGTGCCAGCAGCTCCATGGACAGATACAATGAGCAGTTCTTC. Protein product: CASSSMDRYNEQFF.